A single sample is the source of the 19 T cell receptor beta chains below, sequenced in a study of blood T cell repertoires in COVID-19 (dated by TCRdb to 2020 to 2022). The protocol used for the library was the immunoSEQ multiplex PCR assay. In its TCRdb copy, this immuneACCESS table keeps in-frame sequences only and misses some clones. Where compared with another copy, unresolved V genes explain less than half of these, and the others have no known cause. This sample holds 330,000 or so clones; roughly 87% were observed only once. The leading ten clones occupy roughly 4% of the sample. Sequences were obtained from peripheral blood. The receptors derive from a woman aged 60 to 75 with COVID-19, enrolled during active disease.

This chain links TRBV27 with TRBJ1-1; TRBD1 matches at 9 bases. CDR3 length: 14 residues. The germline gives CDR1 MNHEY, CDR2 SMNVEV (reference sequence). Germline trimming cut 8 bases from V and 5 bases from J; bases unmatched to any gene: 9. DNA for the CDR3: TGTGCCAGCGGACACGGACAGGGGCGGACTGAAGCTTTCTTT. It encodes CASGHGQGRTEAFF.

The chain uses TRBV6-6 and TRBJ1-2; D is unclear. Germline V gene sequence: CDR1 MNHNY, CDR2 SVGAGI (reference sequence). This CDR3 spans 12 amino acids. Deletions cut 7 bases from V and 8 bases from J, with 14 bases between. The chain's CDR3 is CASTSTGRGYTF. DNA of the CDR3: TGTGCCAGCACCTCCACTGGTCGGGGCTACACCTTC.

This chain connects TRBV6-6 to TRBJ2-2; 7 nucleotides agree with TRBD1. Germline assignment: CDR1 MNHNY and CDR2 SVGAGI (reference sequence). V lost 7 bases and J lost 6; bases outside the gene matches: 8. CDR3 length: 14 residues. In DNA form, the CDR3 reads TGTGCCAGCACCCCCCAGGGGACAGCCGGGGAGCTGTTTTTT. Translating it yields CASTPQGTAGELFF.

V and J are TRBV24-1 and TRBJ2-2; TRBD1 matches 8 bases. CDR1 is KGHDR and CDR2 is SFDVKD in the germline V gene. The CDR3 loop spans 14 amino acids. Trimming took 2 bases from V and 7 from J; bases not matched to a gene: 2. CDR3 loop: CATSDYRGDGELFF. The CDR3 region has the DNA TGTGCCACCAGTGATTACAGGGGGGACGGGGAGCTGTTTTTT.

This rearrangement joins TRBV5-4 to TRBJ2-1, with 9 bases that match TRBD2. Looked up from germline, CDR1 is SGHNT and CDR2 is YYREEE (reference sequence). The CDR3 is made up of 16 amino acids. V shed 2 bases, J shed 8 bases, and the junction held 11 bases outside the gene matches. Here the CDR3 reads CASSFGGGGALDEQFF. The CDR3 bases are TGTGCCAGCAGCTTCGGGGGCGGGGGGGCTTTAGATGAGCAGTTCTTC.

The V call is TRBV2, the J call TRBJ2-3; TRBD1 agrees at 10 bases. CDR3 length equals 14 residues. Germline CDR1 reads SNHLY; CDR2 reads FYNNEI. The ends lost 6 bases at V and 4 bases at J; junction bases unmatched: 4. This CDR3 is CASSRDRGSDTQYF. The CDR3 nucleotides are TGTGCCAGCAGCCGGGACAGGGGATCAGATACGCAGTATTTT.

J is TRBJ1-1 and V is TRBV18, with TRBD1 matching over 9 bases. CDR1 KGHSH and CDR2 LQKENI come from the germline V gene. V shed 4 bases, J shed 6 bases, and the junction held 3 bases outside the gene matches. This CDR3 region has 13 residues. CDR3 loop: CASSRTGVPEAFF. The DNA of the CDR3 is TGTGCCAGCTCACGGACAGGGGTTCCTGAAGCTTTCTTT.

CDR3 bases: TGCGCCAGCAGCTTGGGACGGGGGGCGACTAACTATGGCTACACCTTC. It is translated as CASSLGRGATNYGYTF. The V gene is TRBV5-1, the J gene TRBJ1-2, with D possibly matching TRBD1 (6 bases). The CDR3 runs to 16 residues. Germline CDR1 reads SGHRS; CDR2 reads YFSETQ. Deletions cut 0 bases from V and 0 bases from J, with 12 bases between. Full variable domain (missing parts from reference TRBV5-1 and TRBJ1-2): KAGVTQTPRYLIKTRGQQVTLSCSPISGHRSVSWYQQTPGQGLQFLFEYFSETQRNKGNFPGRFSGRQFSNSRSEMNVSTLELGDSALYLCASSLGRGATNYGYTFGSGTRLTVV.

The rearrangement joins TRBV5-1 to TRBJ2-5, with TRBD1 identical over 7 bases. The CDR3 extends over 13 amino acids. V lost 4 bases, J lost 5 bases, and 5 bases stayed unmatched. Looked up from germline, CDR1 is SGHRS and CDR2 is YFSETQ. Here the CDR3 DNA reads TGCGCCAGCAGCATGACAGGGTACGAGACCCAGTACTTC. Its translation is CASSMTGYETQYF.

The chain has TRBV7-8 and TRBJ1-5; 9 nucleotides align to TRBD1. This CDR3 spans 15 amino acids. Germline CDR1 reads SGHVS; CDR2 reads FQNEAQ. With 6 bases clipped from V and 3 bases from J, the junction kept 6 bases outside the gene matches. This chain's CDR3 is CASSSGTGINQPQHF. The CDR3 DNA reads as TGTGCCAGCAGTTCCGGGACAGGGATCAATCAGCCCCAGCATTTT.

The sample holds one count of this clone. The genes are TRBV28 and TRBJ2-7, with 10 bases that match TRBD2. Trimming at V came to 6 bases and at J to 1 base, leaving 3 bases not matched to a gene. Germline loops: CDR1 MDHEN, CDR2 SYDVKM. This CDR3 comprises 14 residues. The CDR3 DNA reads TGTGCCAGCAGACTAGCGGGGCCGTCCTACGAGCAGTACTTC. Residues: CASRLAGPSYEQYF.

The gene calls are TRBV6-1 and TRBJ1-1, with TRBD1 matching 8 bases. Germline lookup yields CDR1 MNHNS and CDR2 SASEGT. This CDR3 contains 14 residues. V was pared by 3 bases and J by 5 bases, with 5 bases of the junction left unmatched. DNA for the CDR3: TGTGCCAGCAGTGACCGACAGGGGCGAACTGAAGCTTTCTTT. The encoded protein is CASSDRQGRTEAFF.

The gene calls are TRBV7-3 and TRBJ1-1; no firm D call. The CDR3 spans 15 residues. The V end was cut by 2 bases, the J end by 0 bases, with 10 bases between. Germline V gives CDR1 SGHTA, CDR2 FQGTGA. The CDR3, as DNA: TGTGCCAGCAGCTTAGAGTACAGCTTGAACACTGAAGCTTTCTTT. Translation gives CASSLEYSLNTEAFF.

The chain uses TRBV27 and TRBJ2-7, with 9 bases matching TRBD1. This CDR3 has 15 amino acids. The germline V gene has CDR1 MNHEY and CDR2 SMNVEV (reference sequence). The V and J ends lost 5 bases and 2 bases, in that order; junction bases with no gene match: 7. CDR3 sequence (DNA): TGTGCCAGCAGTCTACCGGGGACAGGGACCTACGAGCAGTACTTC. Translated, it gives CASSLPGTGTYEQYF.

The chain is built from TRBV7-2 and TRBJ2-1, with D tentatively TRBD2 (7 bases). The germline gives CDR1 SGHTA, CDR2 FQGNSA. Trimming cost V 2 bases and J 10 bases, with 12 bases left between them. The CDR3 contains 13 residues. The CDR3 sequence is CASSLRGGLEQFF. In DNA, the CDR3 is TGTGCCAGCAGCTTAAGGGGGGGGCTAGAGCAGTTCTTC.

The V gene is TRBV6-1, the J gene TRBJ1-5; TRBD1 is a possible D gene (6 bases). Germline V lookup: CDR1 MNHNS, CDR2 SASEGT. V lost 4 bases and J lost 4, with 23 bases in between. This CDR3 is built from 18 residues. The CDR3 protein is CASSGTDSGHPRNQPQHF. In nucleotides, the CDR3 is TGTGCCAGCAGTGGAACCGATTCGGGACACCCAAGGAATCAGCCCCAGCATTTT.

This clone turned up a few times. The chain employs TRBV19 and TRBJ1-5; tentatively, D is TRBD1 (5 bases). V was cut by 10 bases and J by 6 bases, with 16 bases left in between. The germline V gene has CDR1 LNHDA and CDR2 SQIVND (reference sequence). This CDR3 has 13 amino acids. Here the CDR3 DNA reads TGTGCCACCGACAGAAATCTTGGTCAGCCCCAGCATTTT. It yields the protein CATDRNLGQPQHF. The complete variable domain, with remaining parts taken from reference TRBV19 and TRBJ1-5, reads DGGITQSPKYLFRKEGQNVTLSCEQNLNHDAMYWYRQDPGQGLRLIYYSQIVNDFQKGDIAEGYSVSREKKESFPLTVTSAQKNPTAFYLCATDRNLGQPQHFGDGTRLSIL.

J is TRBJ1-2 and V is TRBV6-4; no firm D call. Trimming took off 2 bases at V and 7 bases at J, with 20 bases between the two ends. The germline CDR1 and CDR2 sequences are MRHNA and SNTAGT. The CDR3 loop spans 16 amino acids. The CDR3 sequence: CASSDPCPTHRCGYTF. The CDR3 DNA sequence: TGTGCCAGCAGTGACCCCTGCCCGACACACCGTTGTGGCTACACCTTC.

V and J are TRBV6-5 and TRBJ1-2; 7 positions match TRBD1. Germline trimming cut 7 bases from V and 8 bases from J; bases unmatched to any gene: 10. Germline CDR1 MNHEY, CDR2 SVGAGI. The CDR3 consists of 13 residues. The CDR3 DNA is TGTGCCAGCAACCGAGACAGGGTGGACGGCTACACCTTC. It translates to CASNRDRVDGYTF.